Listed here are 8 T cell receptor beta chains from one sample, sequenced in a study of T cells in Graves' hyperthyroidism and ophthalmopathy. There were TCR beta CDR3 regions amplified from RNA transcripts. HTBI primers were employed in a first-round RT-PCR of the TCR CDR3. TCRdb re-called the multiplex PCR reads through MiXCR, storing one row per CDR3 protein. The table has 410,000 or so distinct CDR3 sequences, 14% to 15% seen once; the top ten hold roughly 13%. The sequenced sample consisted of blood. The receptor source for this set is a man aged 18-30 years with Graves' ophthalmopathy.

The V and J genes are TRBV7-3 and TRBJ1-3; TRBD1 might be the D (5 bases). CDR3 length equals 17 residues. Germline V lookup: CDR1 SGHTA, CDR2 FQGTGA. V lost 2 bases and J 0 bases, leaving 14 bases between the germline ends. For the CDR3, the DNA is TGTGCCAGCAGCTTATATGGCGGGACTGACTCTGGAAACACCATATATTTT. It codes for CASSLYGGTDSGNTIYF. The whole variable domain, filled in from reference TRBV7-3 and TRBJ1-3, reads GAGVSQTPSNKVTEKGKYVELRCDPISGHTALYWYRQSLGQGPEFLIYFQGTGAADDSGLPNDRFFAVRPEGSVSTLKIQRTERGDSAVYLCASSLYGGTDSGNTIYFGEGSWLTVV.

This clonotype occurred many times. The V and J genes are TRBV18 and TRBJ2-1, with 7 positions matching TRBD1. The germline gives CDR1 KGHSH, CDR2 LQKENI. Trimming at V came to 4 bases and at J to 4 bases, leaving 4 bases not matched to a gene. This CDR3 has 14 amino acids. CDR3 sequence: CASSQGQLYNEQFF. CDR3 bases: TGTGCCAGCTCACAGGGACAGCTTTACAATGAGCAGTTCTTC.

This clonotype came up many times. V usage is TRBV6-1 and J usage is TRBJ1-3; 7 bases agree with TRBD1. The CDR3 is 15 amino acids. V lost 3 bases and J lost 3; bases outside the gene matches: 5. Germline values: CDR1 MNHNS, CDR2 SASEGT. Here the CDR3 reads CASSDGQGVGNTIYF. Written as DNA, the CDR3 is TGTGCCAGCAGTGATGGGCAGGGGGTTGGAAACACCATATATTTT.

This clonotype has a count of ten or more. This chain connects TRBV2 to TRBJ2-5; 10 nucleotides align to TRBD2. Germline V CDR1 and CDR2: SNHLY, FYNNEI. This CDR3 contains 12 residues. The ends lost 8 bases at V and 5 bases at J; junction bases unmatched: 2. CDR3: CASEREGETQYF. The CDR3, as DNA: TGTGCCAGCGAGCGGGAGGGCGAGACCCAGTACTTC.

This clonotype turned up a few times. The rearrangement joins TRBV20-1 to TRBJ2-4; perhaps D is TRBD1 or TRBD2 (6 bases each). Trimming took 4 bases from V and 5 from J, leaving 12 bases between them. The CDR3 spans 13 residues. Germline V gene lookup returns CDR1 DFQATT and CDR2 SNEGSKA (reference sequence). DNA of the CDR3: TGCAGTGCTAACTCGGAGGGGGAAAACATTCAGTACTTC. Translated: CSANSEGENIQYF.

This clonotype has just a few counts. The chain employs TRBV5-1 and TRBJ2-3, with 7 bases that match TRBD1. The germline gives CDR1 SGHRS, CDR2 YFSETQ. The CDR3 extends over 17 amino acids. J was trimmed by 3 bases and V by 0 bases; bases with no gene match: 10. The CDR3 coding sequence is TGCGCCAGCAGCTTGGACCCCCACAGGGGTCGAACAGATACGCAGTATTTT. It encodes CASSLDPHRGRTDTQYF.

This clonotype was recorded a few times. The chain recombines TRBV25-1 with TRBJ2-2, with D possibly matching TRBD1 (6 bases). Trimming stripped 2 bases from V and 7 bases from J, with 17 bases between. The CDR3 is 16 residues long. The germline CDR1 and CDR2 sequences are MGHDK and SYGVNS. CDR3 in amino acids: CASSEPATGSGGELFF. In DNA, the CDR3 is TGTGCCAGCAGTGAACCGGCCACAGGGAGCGGCGGGGAGCTGTTTTTT.

This clonotype showed up many times. The chain employs TRBV3-1 and TRBJ2-5; D is unclear. V lost 4 bases and J 3 bases, leaving 9 bases between the germline ends. Germline loops: CDR1 LGHDT, CDR2 YNNKEL (reference sequence). CDR3 length equals 13 residues. DNA of the CDR3: TGTGCCAGCAGCCTCTGGCAGGAAGAGACCCAGTACTTC. Its protein product is CASSLWQEETQYF.